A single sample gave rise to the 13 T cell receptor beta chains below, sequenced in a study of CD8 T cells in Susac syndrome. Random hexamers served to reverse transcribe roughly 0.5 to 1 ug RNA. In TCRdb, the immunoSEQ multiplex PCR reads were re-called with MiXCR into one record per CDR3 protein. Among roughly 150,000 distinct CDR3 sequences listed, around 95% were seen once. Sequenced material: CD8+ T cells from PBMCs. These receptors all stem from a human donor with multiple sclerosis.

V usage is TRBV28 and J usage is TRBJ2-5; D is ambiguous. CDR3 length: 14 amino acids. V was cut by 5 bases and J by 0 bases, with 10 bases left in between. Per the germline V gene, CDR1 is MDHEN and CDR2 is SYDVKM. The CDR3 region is CASSGLAYQETQYF. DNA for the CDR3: TGTGCCAGCAGTGGGTTGGCGTACCAAGAGACCCAGTACTTC.

The DNA of the CDR3 is TGCAGTGCTAGATCAGAGACCGAGAACACTGAAGCTTTCTTT. Its translation is CSARSETENTEAFF. V gene TRBV20-1 combines with J gene TRBJ1-1; no reliable D call. The V and J ends lost 2 bases and 1 base respectively, with 11 bases between them. There are 14 residues in the CDR3. Germline assignment: CDR1 DFQATT and CDR2 SNEGSKA (reference sequence).

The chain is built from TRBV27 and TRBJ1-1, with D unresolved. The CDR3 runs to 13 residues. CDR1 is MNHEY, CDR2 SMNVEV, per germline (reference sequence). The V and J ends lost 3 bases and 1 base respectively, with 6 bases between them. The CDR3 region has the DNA TGTGCCAGCAGTTTTCCCGGGAACACTGAAGCTTTCTTT. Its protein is CASSFPGNTEAFF.

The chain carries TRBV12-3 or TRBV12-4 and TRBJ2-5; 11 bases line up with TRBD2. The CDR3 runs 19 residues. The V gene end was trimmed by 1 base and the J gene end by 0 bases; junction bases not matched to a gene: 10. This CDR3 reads CASSLGRTSGGLYQETQYF. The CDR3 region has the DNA TGTGCCAGCAGTTTAGGTCGTACTAGCGGGGGCTTGTACCAAGAGACCCAGTACTTC.

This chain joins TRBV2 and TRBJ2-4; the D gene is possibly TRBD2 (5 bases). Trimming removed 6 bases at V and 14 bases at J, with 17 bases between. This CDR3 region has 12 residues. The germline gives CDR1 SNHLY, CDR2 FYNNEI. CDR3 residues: CASSNWTGREYF. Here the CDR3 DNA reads TGTGCCAGCAGCAATTGGACGGGGAGAGAGTACTTC.

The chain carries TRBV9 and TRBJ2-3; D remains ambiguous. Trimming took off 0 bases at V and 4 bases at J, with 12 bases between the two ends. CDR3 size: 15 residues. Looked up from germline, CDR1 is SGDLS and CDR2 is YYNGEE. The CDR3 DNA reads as TGTGCCAGCAGCGTAGAACCAAGTGCGGCAGATACGCAGTATTTT. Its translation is CASSVEPSAADTQYF.

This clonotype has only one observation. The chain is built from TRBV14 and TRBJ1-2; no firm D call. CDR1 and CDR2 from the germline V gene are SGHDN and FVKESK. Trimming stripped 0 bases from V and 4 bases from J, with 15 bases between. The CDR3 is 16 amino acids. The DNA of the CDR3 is TGTGCCAGCAGCCAAGAGGACGTACCCCTCCCCTATGGCTACACCTTC. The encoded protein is CASSQEDVPLPYGYTF.

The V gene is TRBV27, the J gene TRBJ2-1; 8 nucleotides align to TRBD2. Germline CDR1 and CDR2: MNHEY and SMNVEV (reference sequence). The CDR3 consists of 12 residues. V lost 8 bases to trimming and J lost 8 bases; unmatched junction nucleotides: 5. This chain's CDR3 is CASSGGGHEQFF. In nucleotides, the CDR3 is TGTGCCAGCTCGGGCGGGGGGCATGAGCAGTTCTTC.

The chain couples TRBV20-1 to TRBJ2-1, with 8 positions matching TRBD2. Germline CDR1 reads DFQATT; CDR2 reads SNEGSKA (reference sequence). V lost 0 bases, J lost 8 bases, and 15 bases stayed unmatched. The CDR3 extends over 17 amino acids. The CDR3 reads CSARDLLAGSPGDEQFF. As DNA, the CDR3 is TGCAGTGCTAGAGACCTCTTAGCGGGGTCGCCGGGGGATGAGCAGTTCTTC.

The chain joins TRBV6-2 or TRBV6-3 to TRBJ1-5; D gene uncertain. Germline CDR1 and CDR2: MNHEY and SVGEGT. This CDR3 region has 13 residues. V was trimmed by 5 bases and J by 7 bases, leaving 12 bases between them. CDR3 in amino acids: CASSPYRAQPQHF. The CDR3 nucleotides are TGTGCCAGCAGTCCCTACCGAGCCCAGCCCCAGCATTTT.

In DNA, the CDR3 is TGTGCCAGCAGCCGCACGGGACTCCAAGAGACCCAGTACTTC. This codes for CASSRTGLQETQYF. J is TRBJ2-5 and V is TRBV3-1; tentative D call: TRBD2 (6 bases). Looked up from germline, CDR1 is LGHDT and CDR2 is YNNKEL (reference sequence). The CDR3 sequence is 14 residues long. Between the trimmed V and J ends, which lost 4 bases and 1 base, there was a span of 10 bases.

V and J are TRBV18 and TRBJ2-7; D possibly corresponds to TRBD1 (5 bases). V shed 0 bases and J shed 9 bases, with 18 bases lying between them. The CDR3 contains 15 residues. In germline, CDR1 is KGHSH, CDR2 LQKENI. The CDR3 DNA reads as TGTGCCAGCTCACCACCGAAGACAGCAGGTATTGGGCAGTACGTC. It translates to CASSPPKTAGIGQYV.

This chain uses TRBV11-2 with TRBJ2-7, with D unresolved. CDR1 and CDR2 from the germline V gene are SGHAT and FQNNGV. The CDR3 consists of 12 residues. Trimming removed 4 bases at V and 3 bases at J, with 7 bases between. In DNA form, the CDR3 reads TGTGCCAGCAGCTCTCTAGGCTACGAGCAGTACTTC. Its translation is CASSSLGYEQYF.